These T cell receptor beta chains were read from a single sample in a study of post-analysis software for immune sequencing data. MiXCR, run by TCRdb on the PCR reads, gives a single entry per CDR3 protein. This sample has about 560,000 distinct CDR3 sequences; roughly 40% occur once, and the top ten carry 1.5% to 2%. Sequencing was carried out using blood. Every receptor here comes from a girl aged 5-17 years with multiple sclerosis. Both conserved end residues are part of each CDR3. D genes are given only for firm matches. Expanded clones are given a class, and other clones once, few, many or no size at all.

d_gene: .
len: 11
j_gene: TRBJ1-2
v_gene: TRBV7-9
abundance: few
CDR3nt: TGTGCCCCCGGAGCTAACTATGGCTACACCTTC
CDR3aa: CAPGANYGYTF

d_gene: .
len: 15
j_gene: TRBJ1-1
v_gene: TRBV7-2
abundance: few
CDR3nt: TGTGCCAGCAGCTTAGCGGGGGCCTATCGGACTGAAGCTTTCTTT
CDR3aa: CASSLAGAYRTEAFF

d_gene: TRBD2
len: 14
j_gene: TRBJ2-1
v_gene: TRBV29-1
abundance: .
CDR3nt: TGCAGCGCCGCCAGCGGGAGGTCCTACAATGAGCAGTTCTTC
CDR3aa: CSAASGRSYNEQFF

d_gene: .
len: 14
j_gene: TRBJ2-7
v_gene: TRBV12-3/TRBV12-4
abundance: few
CDR3nt: TGTGCCAGCACCACGGCTGAGGTCTCCTACGAGCAGTACTTC
CDR3aa: CASTTAEVSYEQYF

d_gene: .
len: 12
j_gene: TRBJ2-7
v_gene: TRBV2
abundance: few
CDR3nt: TGTGCCAGCAGCAAGGGGGGGACCGAGCAGTACTTC
CDR3aa: CASSKGGTEQYF

d_gene: .
len: 15
j_gene: TRBJ1-2
v_gene: TRBV12-3/TRBV12-4
abundance: .
CDR3nt: TGTGCCAGCAGTTTTCAGGGCGGAGGGGACTATGGCTACACCTTC
CDR3aa: CASSFQGGGDYGYTF

d_gene: TRBD1
len: 15
j_gene: TRBJ1-2
v_gene: TRBV10-3
abundance: few
CDR3nt: TGTGCCATCAGTGGTACTACAGGGGCGTACTATGGCTACACCTTC
CDR3aa: CAISGTTGAYYGYTF

d_gene: .
len: 14
j_gene: TRBJ2-6
v_gene: TRBV5-1
abundance: .
CDR3nt: TGCGCCAGCACCCGGCAATCTGGGGCCAACGTCCTGACTTTC
CDR3aa: CASTRQSGANVLTF

d_gene: .
len: 15
j_gene: TRBJ2-3
v_gene: TRBV7-9
abundance: .
CDR3nt: TGTGCCAGCAGCTCTACAGGGCCCAACACAGATACGCAGTATTTT
CDR3aa: CASSSTGPNTDTQYF

d_gene: TRBD2
len: 19
j_gene: TRBJ2-3
v_gene: TRBV4-1
abundance: .
CDR3nt: TGCGCCAGCAGCCAAGCTTACAGGCTAGCGGAGTCTAGCACAGATACGCAGTATTTT
CDR3aa: CASSQAYRLAESSTDTQYF

d_gene: TRBD1
len: 11
j_gene: TRBJ2-1
v_gene: TRBV29-1
abundance: .
CDR3nt: TGCAGCGCTTTAACCCAGGGGGACCAGTTCTTC
CDR3aa: CSALTQGDQFF

d_gene: .
len: 15
j_gene: TRBJ1-4
v_gene: TRBV12-3/TRBV12-4
abundance: .
CDR3nt: TGTGCCAGCAGTCCCAATCCTGCAACTAATGAAAAACTGTTTTTT
CDR3aa: CASSPNPATNEKLFF

d_gene: TRBD1
len: 15
j_gene: TRBJ1-5
v_gene: TRBV2
abundance: .
CDR3nt: TGTGCCAGCAGTGAATCCGACAGGGACAATCAGCCCCAGCATTTT
CDR3aa: CASSESDRDNQPQHF

d_gene: .
len: 13
j_gene: TRBJ2-5
v_gene: TRBV12-3/TRBV12-4
abundance: .
CDR3nt: TGTGCCAGCAGTTACGACCTGCTGGAGACCCAGTACTTC
CDR3aa: CASSYDLLETQYF

d_gene: TRBD1
len: 15
j_gene: TRBJ2-5
v_gene: TRBV4-1
abundance: few
CDR3nt: TGCGCCAGCAGCCAGTCGGAAACAGGGGGAGAGACCCAGTACTTC
CDR3aa: CASSQSETGGETQYF

d_gene: .
len: 14
j_gene: TRBJ2-7
v_gene: TRBV6-5
abundance: .
CDR3nt: TGTGCCAGCAGTCCATTTGCAGCCGTCGACGAGCAGTACTTC
CDR3aa: CASSPFAAVDEQYF

d_gene: .
len: 14
j_gene: TRBJ2-3
v_gene: TRBV6-2/TRBV6-3
abundance: .
CDR3nt: TGTGCCAGCAGTTACTCCGTCATTCCAGATACGCAGTATTTT
CDR3aa: CASSYSVIPDTQYF

d_gene: .
len: 13
j_gene: TRBJ1-2
v_gene: TRBV12-3/TRBV12-4
abundance: once
CDR3nt: TGTGCCAGCAGGACCGGATCGAACTATGGCTACACCTTC
CDR3aa: CASRTGSNYGYTF

d_gene: .
len: 15
j_gene: TRBJ2-7
v_gene: TRBV12-3/TRBV12-4
abundance: .
CDR3nt: TGTGCCAGCAGTTTAATGGGGGTGACTATATACGAGCAGTACTTC
CDR3aa: CASSLMGVTIYEQYF

d_gene: TRBD2
len: 16
j_gene: TRBJ2-1
v_gene: TRBV20-1
abundance: few
CDR3nt: TGCAGTGCTAGAGATAGCGGGGGCAATCCCCGGGATGAGCAGTTCTTC
CDR3aa: CSARDSGGNPRDEQFF

d_gene: .
len: 14
j_gene: TRBJ1-5
v_gene: TRBV7-9
abundance: .
CDR3nt: TGTGCCAGCAGCCTCGGCCAGCAGGATCAGCCCCAGCATTTT
CDR3aa: CASSLGQQDQPQHF

d_gene: TRBD2
len: 20
j_gene: TRBJ2-5
v_gene: TRBV20-1
abundance: .
CDR3nt: TGCAGTGCTAGACCCCCGGGGGGGCTAGCTGGGGGGTTGTACCAAGAGACCCAGTACTTC
CDR3aa: CSARPPGGLAGGLYQETQYF

d_gene: .
len: 13
j_gene: TRBJ2-3
v_gene: TRBV5-1
abundance: few
CDR3nt: TGCGCCAGCAGCTTGGAGGGGATAAATACGCAGTATTTT
CDR3aa: CASSLEGINTQYF

d_gene: .
len: 16
j_gene: TRBJ2-6
v_gene: TRBV6-9
abundance: few
CDR3nt: TGTGCCAGCAGTTCTAACATCTTCTCTGGGGCCAACGTCCTGACTTTC
CDR3aa: CASSSNIFSGANVLTF

d_gene: .
len: 17
j_gene: TRBJ2-5
v_gene: TRBV4-2
abundance: .
CDR3nt: TGTGCCAGCAGCCAAGGGGGTGGAGGGCAGTACCAAGAGACCCAGTACTTC
CDR3aa: CASSQGGGGQYQETQYF

d_gene: TRBD2
len: 17
j_gene: TRBJ2-1
v_gene: TRBV4-2
abundance: .
CDR3nt: TGTGCCAGCAGCCAAGGTGTGACTAGCGGCGATTACAATGAGCAGTTCTTC
CDR3aa: CASSQGVTSGDYNEQFF

d_gene: TRBD1
len: 13
j_gene: TRBJ1-1
v_gene: TRBV20-1
abundance: .
CDR3nt: TGCAGTGCTGGGGACAGGGCGGACACTGAAGCTTTCTTT
CDR3aa: CSAGDRADTEAFF

d_gene: .
len: 12
j_gene: TRBJ2-1
v_gene: TRBV6-5
abundance: .
CDR3nt: TGTGCCAGCAGTTACAAGTACGGCGAGCAGTTCTTC
CDR3aa: CASSYKYGEQFF

d_gene: .
len: 16
j_gene: TRBJ2-1
v_gene: TRBV5-5
abundance: .
CDR3nt: TGTGCCAGCAGCCCGGAGTGGCTAGCGATATACAATGAGCAGTTCTTC
CDR3aa: CASSPEWLAIYNEQFF

d_gene: .
len: 14
j_gene: TRBJ2-1
v_gene: TRBV20-1
abundance: few
CDR3nt: TGCAGTGCTAGAGATCCTAGCCTGAGGGATGAGCAGTTCTTC
CDR3aa: CSARDPSLRDEQFF

d_gene: .
len: 15
j_gene: TRBJ2-7
v_gene: TRBV7-8
abundance: few
CDR3nt: TGTGCCAGCAGCTTAGCGTATGGCTCTATCTACGAGCAGTACTTC
CDR3aa: CASSLAYGSIYEQYF

d_gene: TRBD1
len: 13
j_gene: TRBJ2-7
v_gene: TRBV7-9
abundance: .
CDR3nt: TGTGCCAGCACCCGGACAGGATCTTACGAGCAGTACTTC
CDR3aa: CASTRTGSYEQYF

d_gene: .
len: 13
j_gene: TRBJ2-7
v_gene: TRBV29-1
abundance: few
CDR3nt: TGCAGCGTTGAAGGCCAGAAAAACTACGAGCAGTACTTC
CDR3aa: CSVEGQKNYEQYF

d_gene: TRBD1
len: 14
j_gene: TRBJ1-6
v_gene: TRBV12-3/TRBV12-4
abundance: .
CDR3nt: TGTGCCAGCAGCTCTTTCGGGACAGGGCTTCCCCTCCACTTT
CDR3aa: CASSSFGTGLPLHF

d_gene: .
len: 14
j_gene: TRBJ2-1
v_gene: TRBV2
abundance: .
CDR3nt: TGTGCCACCCGGAGGACCGGGGCCAGGGATGAGCAGTTCTTC
CDR3aa: CATRRTGARDEQFF

d_gene: TRBD1
len: 15
j_gene: TRBJ2-1
v_gene: TRBV4-1
abundance: few
CDR3nt: TGCGCCAGCAGCCCCGAATCGGACAGGGACGATGAGCAGTTCTTC
CDR3aa: CASSPESDRDDEQFF

d_gene: .
len: 14
j_gene: TRBJ2-7
v_gene: TRBV5-1
abundance: few
CDR3nt: TGCGCCAGCAGCCCCCATGAGGGTTCCTACGAGCAGTACTTC
CDR3aa: CASSPHEGSYEQYF

d_gene: .
len: 15
j_gene: TRBJ1-1
v_gene: TRBV6-5
abundance: .
CDR3nt: TGTGCCAGCAGTTACTCCAGGGTCTTGAACACTGAAGCTTTCTTT
CDR3aa: CASSYSRVLNTEAFF

d_gene: TRBD2
len: 14
j_gene: TRBJ2-5
v_gene: TRBV20-1
abundance: .
CDR3nt: TGCAGTGCTAGTTTAGCGGGTACCCAAGAGACCCAGTACTTC
CDR3aa: CSASLAGTQETQYF

d_gene: .
len: 15
j_gene: TRBJ2-4
v_gene: TRBV27
abundance: .
CDR3nt: TGTGCCAGCAGTTTATCGGTTGGGGAAACCTACGAGCGGTACTTC
CDR3aa: CASSLSVGETYERYF

d_gene: .
len: 13
j_gene: TRBJ1-2
v_gene: TRBV12-3/TRBV12-4
abundance: .
CDR3nt: TGTGCCAGCAGTTTAGGTGGTTTCTATGGCTACACCTTC
CDR3aa: CASSLGGFYGYTF

d_gene: .
len: 13
j_gene: TRBJ1-2
v_gene: TRBV14
abundance: .
CDR3nt: TGTGCCAGCAGCCCCATGGCGAACTATGGCTACACCTTC
CDR3aa: CASSPMANYGYTF

d_gene: TRBD1
len: 13
j_gene: TRBJ1-2
v_gene: TRBV20-1
abundance: few
CDR3nt: TGCAGTGCTAGTGAGGACAGGGGTGGTGGCTACACCTTC
CDR3aa: CSASEDRGGGYTF

d_gene: TRBD2
len: 16
j_gene: TRBJ2-7
v_gene: TRBV12-3/TRBV12-4
abundance: .
CDR3nt: TGTGCCAGCAGACTTGGGAGGGAGAGTGTTAGTTACGAGCAGTACTTC
CDR3aa: CASRLGRESVSYEQYF